This T cell receptor beta chain was recorded in a study of metastatic and nonmetastatic thyroid tumors. Across the study: Repertoires of blood and of tissue (tumor or nodule) from malignant and benign thyroid patients were compared. General study findings and limits: Versus benign nodules, malignant thyroid tumors reportedly had significantly higher TCR beta diversity, in blood and tumor.

In its sample, this clone was seen many times. Its antigen is unidentified. Original data processing: Variation in CDR3 across clinicopathological groups served as the basis for constructing a distant-metastasis classifier in papillary thyroid cancer. With MiXCR, TCRdb reprocessed the PCR reads. These V and J calls are TCRdb output, not the study's own analysis. The sample records about 41,000 clones, over 25% being singletons. Prior to thyroid surgery, none of the patients had received any treatment. The CDR3 is made up of 16 amino acids. Germline CDR1 is ENHRY and CDR2 is SYGVKD. V shed 2 bases and J shed 1 base, with 14 bases lying between them.

This sequence originates from a male donor with papillary thyroid cancer or a benign thyroid nodule (not recorded which). Some clones in this sample may be carry-over from other donors' samples. The chain is built from TRBV10-3 and TRBJ1-1, with D tentatively TRBD1 (6 bases). The source material was blood. CDR3 in DNA: TGTGCCATCAGTGAGGGTCCTGGGGGGGCGAACACTGAAGCTTTCTTT. This translates into CAISEGPGGANTEAFF.